This T cell receptor beta chain was documented in a study of blood T cell repertoires in COVID-19. Study information: Acute and convalescent COVID-19 samples came from the United States, Italy and Spain.

Original processing methods: Amplification with reference gene primers provided the estimates of nucleated cell counts. Here immunoSEQ multiplex PCR was the method, and the copy in TCRdb shows in-frame clones only, minus some. V, J and clone size derive from that table, while D and trimming were established from the DNA sequence. The sample contains more than 140,000 clones, about 86% of which appear only once. The material sequenced was peripheral blood. The sequence derives from a woman in her sixties or seventies with acute or convalescent COVID-19.

The CDR3 sequence is CASRGPGQAVSTEAFF. The DNA of the CDR3 is TGTGCCAGCAGGGGCCCGGGACAGGCAGTTTCCACTGAAGCTTTCTTT. The chain employs TRBV28 and TRBJ1-1; 8 positions match TRBD1. V was pared by 6 bases and J by 4 bases, with 13 bases of the junction left unmatched. In germline, CDR1 is MDHEN, CDR2 SYDVKM. The CDR3 loop spans 16 amino acids.